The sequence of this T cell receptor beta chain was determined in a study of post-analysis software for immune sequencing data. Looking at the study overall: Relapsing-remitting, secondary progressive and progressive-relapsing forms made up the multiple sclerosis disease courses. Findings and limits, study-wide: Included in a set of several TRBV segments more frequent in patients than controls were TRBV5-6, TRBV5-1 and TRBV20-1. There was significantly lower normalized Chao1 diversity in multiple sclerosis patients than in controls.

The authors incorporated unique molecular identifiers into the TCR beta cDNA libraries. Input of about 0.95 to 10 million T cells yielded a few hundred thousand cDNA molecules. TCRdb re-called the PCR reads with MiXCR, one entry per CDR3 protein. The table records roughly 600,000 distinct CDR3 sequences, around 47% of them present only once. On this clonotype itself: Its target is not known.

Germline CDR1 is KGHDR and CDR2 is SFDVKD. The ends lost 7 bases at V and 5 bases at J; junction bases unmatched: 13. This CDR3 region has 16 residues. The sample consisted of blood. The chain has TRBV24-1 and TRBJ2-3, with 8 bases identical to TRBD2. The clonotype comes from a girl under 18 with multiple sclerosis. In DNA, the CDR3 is TGTGCCACCAGCCCTACTAGCGGAGCCTTACTAGATACGCAGTATTTT. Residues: CATSPTSGALLDTQYF.